The T cell receptor (beta chain) under discussion was sequenced for a study of T cells in Graves' hyperthyroidism and ophthalmopathy. Study details: Initial diagnosis, before any treatment, was when peripheral blood was collected. Study results and caveats: Onset of ophthalmopathy came a median roughly 6.5 months after the model predicted it. A 13 V-J model separated ophthalmopathy from stable hyperthyroidism.

The PBMCs had their origin in less than 13 ml of fresh peripheral blood. About this clonotype: The antigen is not known.

Researchers took RNA transcripts and amplified the TCR beta CDR3 regions from them. The TCR CDR3 first-round RT-PCR relied on the HTBI primer set. A single record per CDR3 protein comes from TCRdb applying MiXCR to the multiplex PCR reads. This table holds approximately 330,000 distinct CDR3 sequences, 18% found once. V lost 7 bases and J 2 bases, leaving 12 bases between the germline ends. From germline, CDR1 is MDHEN and CDR2 SYDVKM. The CDR3 contains 14 residues. The chain couples TRBV28 to TRBJ2-1; tentatively, D is TRBD2 (6 bases). The receptor comes from a woman aged 45-60 years with Graves' hyperthyroidism. Material: blood. In DNA form, the CDR3 reads TGTGCCAGCACCTATAGGACTACCTACAATGAGCAGTTCTTC. As protein: CASTYRTTYNEQFF.